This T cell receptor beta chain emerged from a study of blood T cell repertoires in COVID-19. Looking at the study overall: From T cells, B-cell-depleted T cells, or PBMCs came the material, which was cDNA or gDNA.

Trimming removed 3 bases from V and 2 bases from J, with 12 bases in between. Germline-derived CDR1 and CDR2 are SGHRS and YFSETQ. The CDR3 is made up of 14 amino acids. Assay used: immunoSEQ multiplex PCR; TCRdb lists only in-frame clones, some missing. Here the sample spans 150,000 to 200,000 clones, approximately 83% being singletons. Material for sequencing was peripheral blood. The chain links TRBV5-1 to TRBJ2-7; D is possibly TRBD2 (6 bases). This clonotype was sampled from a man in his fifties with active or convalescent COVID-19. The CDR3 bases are TGCGCCAGCAGCTCACAGGAGGGCGCCTACGAGCAGTACTTC. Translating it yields CASSSQEGAYEQYF.